The present T cell receptor beta chain was sequenced within a study of blood T cells in healthy people across ages. The CDR3 is 15 residues long. Losses at the gene ends were 0 bases for V and 11 bases for J; bases not matched to a gene: 10. CDR1 SGHRS and CDR2 YFSETQ come from the germline V gene. Comment on this clonotype: A much larger clone differs from this one at a single base, so this may be a read error.

Then a second PCR, running roughly 6 to 11 cycles, was carried out with a sample-barcoded 5' primer and a J-beta primer mix. MiXCR, applied by TCRdb to the 5' RACE reads, yields one record per CDR3 protein. This table has 660,000 or so distinct CDR3 sequences, 58% appearing once. What was sequenced was blood. The chain has TRBV5-1 and TRBJ2-5; TRBD2 matches 10 bases. This TCR was recovered from a man in his 60s in good health. CDR3 DNA sequence: TGCGCCAGCAGCTTGGTGAGCGGGGGGGACAATGAGCAGTACTTC. Protein product: CASSLVSGGDNEQYF.